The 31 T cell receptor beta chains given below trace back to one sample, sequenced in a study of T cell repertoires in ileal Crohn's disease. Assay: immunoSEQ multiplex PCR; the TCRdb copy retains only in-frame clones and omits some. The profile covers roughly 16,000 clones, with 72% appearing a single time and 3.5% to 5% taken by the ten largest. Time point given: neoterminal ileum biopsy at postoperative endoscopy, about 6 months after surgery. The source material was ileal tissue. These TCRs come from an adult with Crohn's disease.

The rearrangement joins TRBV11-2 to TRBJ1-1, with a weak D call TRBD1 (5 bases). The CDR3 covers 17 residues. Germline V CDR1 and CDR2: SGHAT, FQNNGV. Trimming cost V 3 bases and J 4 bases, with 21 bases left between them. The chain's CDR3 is CASSLWGLGGTVTEAFF. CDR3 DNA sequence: TGTGCCAGCAGCTTGTGGGGGTTGGGGGGAACTGTCACTGAAGCTTTCTTT.

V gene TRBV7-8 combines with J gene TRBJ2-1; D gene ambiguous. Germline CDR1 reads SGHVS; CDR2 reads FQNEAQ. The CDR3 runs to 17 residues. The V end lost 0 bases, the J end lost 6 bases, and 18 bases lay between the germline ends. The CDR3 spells CASSLAFVGAVGNEQFF. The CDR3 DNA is TGTGCCAGCAGCTTAGCCTTTGTCGGCGCGGTGGGCAATGAGCAGTTCTTC.

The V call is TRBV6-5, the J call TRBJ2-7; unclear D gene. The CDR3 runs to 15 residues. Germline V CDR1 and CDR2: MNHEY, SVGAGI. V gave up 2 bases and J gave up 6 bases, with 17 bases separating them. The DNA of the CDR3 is TGTGCCAGCAGTTACCGAGGAACTCCGGTTAGCGAGCAGTACTTC. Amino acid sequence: CASSYRGTPVSEQYF.

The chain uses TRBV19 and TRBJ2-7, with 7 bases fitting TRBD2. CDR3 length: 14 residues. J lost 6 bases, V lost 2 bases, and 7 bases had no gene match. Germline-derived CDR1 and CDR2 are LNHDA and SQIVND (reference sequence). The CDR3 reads CASSIRGGLGEQYF. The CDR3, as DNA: TGTGCCAGTAGTATACGCGGGGGTCTGGGCGAGCAGTACTTC.

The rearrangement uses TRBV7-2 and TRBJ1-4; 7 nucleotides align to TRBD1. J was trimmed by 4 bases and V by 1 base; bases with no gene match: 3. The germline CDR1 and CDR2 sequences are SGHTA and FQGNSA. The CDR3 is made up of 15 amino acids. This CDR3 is CASSLGGTVNEKLFF. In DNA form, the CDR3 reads TGTGCCAGCAGCTTAGGGGGGACAGTTAATGAAAAACTGTTTTTT.

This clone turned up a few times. The CDR3 protein is CASSSGTGFNTEAFF. The CDR3 DNA sequence: TGTGCCAGCAGCTCGGGGACAGGTTTTAACACTGAAGCTTTCTTT. V and J are TRBV11-2 and TRBJ1-1; 8 bases match TRBD1. Trimming took 4 bases from V and 2 from J; bases not matched to a gene: 6. CDR1 and CDR2 from the germline V gene are SGHAT and FQNNGV. The CDR3 extends over 15 amino acids.

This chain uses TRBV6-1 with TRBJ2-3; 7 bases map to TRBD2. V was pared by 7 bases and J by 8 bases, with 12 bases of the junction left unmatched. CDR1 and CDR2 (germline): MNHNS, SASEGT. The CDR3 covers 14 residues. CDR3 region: CASTPSGGFGTQYF. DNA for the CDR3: TGTGCCAGCACGCCTAGCGGCGGTTTTGGTACGCAGTATTTT.

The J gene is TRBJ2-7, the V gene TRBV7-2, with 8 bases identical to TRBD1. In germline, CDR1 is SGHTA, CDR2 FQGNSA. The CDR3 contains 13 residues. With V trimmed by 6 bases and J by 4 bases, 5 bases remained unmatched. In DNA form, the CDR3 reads TGTGCCAGCAGGTATTGGGACAGGTACGAGCAGTACTTC. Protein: CASRYWDRYEQYF. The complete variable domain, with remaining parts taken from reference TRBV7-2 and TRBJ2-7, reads GAGVSQSPSNKVTEKGKDVELRCDPISGHTALYWYRQSLGQGLEFLIYFQGNSAPDKSGLPSDRFSAERTGGSVSTLTIQRTQQEDSAVYLCASRYWDRYEQYFGPGTRLTVT.

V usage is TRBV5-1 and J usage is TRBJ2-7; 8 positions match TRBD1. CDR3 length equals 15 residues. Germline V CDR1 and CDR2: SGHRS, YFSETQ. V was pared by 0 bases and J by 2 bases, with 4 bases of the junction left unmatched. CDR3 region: CASSLGQGLTYEQYF. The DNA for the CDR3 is TGCGCCAGCAGCTTGGGACAGGGGCTTACCTACGAGCAGTACTTC.

The CDR3: CASSAPGGIGGYTF. The DNA for the CDR3 is TGCGCCAGCAGCGCACCAGGGGGCATAGGGGGCTACACCTTC. The rearrangement links TRBV5-1 to TRBJ1-2; 8 bases are a match to TRBD1. V was clipped by 4 bases and J by 8 bases; unmatched bases: 10. Germline V gives CDR1 SGHRS, CDR2 YFSETQ. This CDR3 has 14 amino acids.

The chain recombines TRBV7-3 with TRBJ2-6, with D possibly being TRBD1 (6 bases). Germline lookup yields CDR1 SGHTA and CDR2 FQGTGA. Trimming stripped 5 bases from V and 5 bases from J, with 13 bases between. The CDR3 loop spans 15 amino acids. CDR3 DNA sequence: TGTGCCAGCAGCAAAGATGGGACAAGGGCCAACGTCCTGACTTTC. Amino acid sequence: CASSKDGTRANVLTF.

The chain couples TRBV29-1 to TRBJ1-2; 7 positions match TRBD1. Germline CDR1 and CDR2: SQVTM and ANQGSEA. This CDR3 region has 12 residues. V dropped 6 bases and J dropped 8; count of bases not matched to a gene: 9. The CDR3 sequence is CSVWTGEGGYTF. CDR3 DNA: TGCAGCGTGTGGACAGGAGAAGGAGGCTACACCTTC.

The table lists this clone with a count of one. This CDR3 is CASSLAGLAGAHEQYF. DNA for the CDR3: TGTGCCAGCAGCTTGGCCGGGCTAGCGGGAGCCCACGAGCAGTACTTC. The chain carries TRBV5-4 and TRBJ2-7; the match to TRBD2 covers 10 bases. CDR3 length equals 16 residues. J was trimmed by 5 bases and V by 0 bases; bases with no gene match: 8. Germline CDR1 and CDR2: SGHNT and YYREEE (reference sequence).

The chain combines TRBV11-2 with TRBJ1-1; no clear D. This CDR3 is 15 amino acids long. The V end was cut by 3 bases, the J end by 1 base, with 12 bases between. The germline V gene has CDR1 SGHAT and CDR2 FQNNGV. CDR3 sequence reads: CASSFSGSTNTEAFF. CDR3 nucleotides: TGTGCCAGCAGCTTTTCAGGATCCACGAACACTGAAGCTTTCTTT.

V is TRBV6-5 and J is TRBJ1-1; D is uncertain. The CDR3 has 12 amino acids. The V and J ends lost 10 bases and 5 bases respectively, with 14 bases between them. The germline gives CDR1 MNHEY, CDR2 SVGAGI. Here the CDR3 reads CATLTGGTEAFF. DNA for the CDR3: TGTGCCACCCTGACTGGAGGAACTGAAGCTTTCTTT.

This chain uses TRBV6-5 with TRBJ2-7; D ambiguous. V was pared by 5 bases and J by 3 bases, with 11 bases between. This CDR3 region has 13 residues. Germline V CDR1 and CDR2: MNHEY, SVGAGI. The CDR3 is CASSPRVHYEQYF. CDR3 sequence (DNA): TGTGCCAGCAGTCCCCGGGTCCACTACGAGCAGTACTTC.

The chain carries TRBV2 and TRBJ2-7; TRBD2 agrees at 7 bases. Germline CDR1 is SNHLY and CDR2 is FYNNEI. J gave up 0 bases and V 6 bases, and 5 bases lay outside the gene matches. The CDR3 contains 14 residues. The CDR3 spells CASSAGALSYEQYF. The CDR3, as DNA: TGTGCCAGCAGCGCGGGAGCCCTCTCCTACGAGCAGTACTTC.

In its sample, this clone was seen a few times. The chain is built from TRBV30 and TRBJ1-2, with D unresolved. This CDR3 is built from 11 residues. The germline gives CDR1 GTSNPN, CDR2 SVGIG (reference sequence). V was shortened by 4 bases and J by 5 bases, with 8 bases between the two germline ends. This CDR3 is CAWKGGYGYTF. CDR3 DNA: TGTGCCTGGAAAGGCGGGTATGGCTACACCTTC.

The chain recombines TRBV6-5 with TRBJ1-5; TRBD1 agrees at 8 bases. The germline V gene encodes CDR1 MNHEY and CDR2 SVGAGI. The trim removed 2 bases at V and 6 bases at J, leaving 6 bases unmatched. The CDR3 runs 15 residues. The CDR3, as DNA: TGTGCCAGCAGTTACACAGGGGGGAGTGGTCAGCCCCAGCATTTT. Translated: CASSYTGGSGQPQHF.

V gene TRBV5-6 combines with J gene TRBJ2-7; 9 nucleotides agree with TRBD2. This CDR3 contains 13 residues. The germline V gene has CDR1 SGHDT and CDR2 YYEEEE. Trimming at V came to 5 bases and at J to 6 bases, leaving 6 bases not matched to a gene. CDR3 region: CASRTAGGREQYF. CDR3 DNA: TGTGCCAGCAGGACAGCGGGAGGCCGCGAGCAGTACTTC.

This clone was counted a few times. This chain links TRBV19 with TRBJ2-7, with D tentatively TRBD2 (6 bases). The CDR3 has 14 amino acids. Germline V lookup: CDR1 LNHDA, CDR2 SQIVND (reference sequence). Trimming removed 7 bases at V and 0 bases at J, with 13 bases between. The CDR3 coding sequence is TGTGCCAGTAAGGAGGGCCTAAGCTCCTACGAGCAGTACTTC. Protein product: CASKEGLSSYEQYF.

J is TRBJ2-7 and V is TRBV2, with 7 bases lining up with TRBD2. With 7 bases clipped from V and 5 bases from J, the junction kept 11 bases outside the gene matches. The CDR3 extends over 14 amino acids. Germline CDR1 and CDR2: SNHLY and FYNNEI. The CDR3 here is CASTLRTSNNEQYF. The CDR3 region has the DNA TGTGCCAGCACTCTTCGGACTAGTAACAACGAGCAGTACTTC.

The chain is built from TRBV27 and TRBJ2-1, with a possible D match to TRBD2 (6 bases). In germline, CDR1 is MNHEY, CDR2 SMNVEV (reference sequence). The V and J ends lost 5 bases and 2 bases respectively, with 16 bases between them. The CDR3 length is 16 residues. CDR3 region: CASSPTWAGTYNEQFF. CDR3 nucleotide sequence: TGTGCCAGCAGTCCTACATGGGCGGGAACCTACAATGAGCAGTTCTTC.

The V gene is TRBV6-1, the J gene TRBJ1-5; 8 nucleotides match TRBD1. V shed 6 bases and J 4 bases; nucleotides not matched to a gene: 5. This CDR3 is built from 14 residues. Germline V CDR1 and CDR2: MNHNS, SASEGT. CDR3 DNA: TGTGCCAGCAGAAGGGGACAGGCTAATCAGCCCCAGCATTTT. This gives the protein CASRRGQANQPQHF.

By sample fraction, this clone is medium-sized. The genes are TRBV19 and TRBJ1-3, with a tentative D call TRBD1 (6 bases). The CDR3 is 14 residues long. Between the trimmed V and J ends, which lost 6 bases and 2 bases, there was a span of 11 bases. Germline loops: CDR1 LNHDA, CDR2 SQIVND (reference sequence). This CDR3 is CASRSRGAGNTIYF. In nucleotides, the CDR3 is TGTGCCAGTAGATCCAGGGGTGCTGGAAACACCATATATTTT.

The CDR3 spells CASSLSGGYEQYF. The CDR3 region has the DNA TGTGCCAGCAGCCTTTCAGGGGGCTACGAGCAGTACTTC. V gene TRBV7-2 combines with J gene TRBJ2-5, with 7 bases that match TRBD1. The J call may be in error: the DNA end matches TRBJ2-7 better. Germline V lookup: CDR1 SGHTA, CDR2 FQGNSA. The CDR3 runs 13 residues.

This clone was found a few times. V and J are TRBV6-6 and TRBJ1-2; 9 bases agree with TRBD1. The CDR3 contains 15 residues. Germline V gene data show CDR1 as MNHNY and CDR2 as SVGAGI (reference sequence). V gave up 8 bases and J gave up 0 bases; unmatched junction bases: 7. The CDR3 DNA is TGTGCCAGCGCCGGACAGGGGAATCCTAACTATGGCTACACCTTC. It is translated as CASAGQGNPNYGYTF.

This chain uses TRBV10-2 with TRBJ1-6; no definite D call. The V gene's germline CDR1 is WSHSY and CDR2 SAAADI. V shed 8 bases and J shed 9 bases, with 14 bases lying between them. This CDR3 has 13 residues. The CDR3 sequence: CASHVGDTSPLHF. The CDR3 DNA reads TGCGCCAGCCATGTCGGCGACACTTCACCCCTCCACTTT.

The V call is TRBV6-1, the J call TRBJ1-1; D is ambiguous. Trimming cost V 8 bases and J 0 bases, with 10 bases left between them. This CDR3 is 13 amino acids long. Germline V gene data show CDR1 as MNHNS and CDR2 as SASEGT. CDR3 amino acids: CASGRLMNTEAFF. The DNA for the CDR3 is TGTGCCAGCGGGAGGTTGATGAACACTGAAGCTTTCTTT.

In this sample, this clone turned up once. The CDR3 loop is CASSQTNTGELFF. The CDR3 bases are TGTGCCAGCAGTCAGACGAACACCGGGGAGCTGTTTTTT. The rearrangement joins TRBV27 to TRBJ2-2; no clear D. This CDR3 region has 13 residues. Germline CDR1 and CDR2: MNHEY and SMNVEV (reference sequence). Trimming stripped 5 bases from V and 0 bases from J, with 4 bases between.

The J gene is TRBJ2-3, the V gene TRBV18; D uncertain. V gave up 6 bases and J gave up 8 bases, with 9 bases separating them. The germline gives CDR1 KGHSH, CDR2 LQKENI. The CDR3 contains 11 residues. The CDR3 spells CASSSSGTQYF. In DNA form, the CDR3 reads TGTGCCAGCTCCAGCTCGGGTACGCAGTATTTT.